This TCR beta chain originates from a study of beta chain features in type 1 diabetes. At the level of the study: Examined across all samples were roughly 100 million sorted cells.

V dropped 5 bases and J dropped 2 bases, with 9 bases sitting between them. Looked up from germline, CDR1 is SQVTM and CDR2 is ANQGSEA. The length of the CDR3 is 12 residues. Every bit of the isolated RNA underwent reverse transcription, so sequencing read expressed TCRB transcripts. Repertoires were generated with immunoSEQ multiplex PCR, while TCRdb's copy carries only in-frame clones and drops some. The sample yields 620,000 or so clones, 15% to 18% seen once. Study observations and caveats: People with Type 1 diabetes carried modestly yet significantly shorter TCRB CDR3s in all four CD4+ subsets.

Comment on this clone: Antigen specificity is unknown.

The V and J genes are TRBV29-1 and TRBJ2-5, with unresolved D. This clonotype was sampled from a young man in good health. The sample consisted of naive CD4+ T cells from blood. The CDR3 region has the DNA TGCAGCGTTCGAATGGGGCAAGAGACCCAGTACTTC. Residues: CSVRMGQETQYF.